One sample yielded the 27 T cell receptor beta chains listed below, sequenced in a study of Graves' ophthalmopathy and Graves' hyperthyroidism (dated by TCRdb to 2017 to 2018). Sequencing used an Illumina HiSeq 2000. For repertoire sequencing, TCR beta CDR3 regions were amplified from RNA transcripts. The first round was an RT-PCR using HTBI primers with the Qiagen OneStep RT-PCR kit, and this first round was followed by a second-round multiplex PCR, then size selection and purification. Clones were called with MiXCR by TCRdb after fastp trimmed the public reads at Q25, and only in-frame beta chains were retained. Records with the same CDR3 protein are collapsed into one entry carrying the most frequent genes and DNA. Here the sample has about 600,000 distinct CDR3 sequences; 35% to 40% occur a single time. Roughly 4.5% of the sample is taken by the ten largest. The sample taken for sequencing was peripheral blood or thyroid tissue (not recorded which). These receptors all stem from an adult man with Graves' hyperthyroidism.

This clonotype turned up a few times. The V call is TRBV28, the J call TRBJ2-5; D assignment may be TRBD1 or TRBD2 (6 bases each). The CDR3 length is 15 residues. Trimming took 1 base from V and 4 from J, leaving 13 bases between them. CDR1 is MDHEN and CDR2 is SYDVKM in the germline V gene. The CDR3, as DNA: TGTGCCAGCAGTTTATTGGGTCGGGGGCGAGAGACCCAGTACTTC. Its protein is CASSLLGRGRETQYF.

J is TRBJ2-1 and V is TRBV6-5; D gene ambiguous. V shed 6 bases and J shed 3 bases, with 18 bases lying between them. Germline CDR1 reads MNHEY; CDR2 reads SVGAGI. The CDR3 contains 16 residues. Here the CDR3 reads CASSYEQKGRYNEQFF. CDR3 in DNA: TGTGCCAGCAGCTACGAGCAAAAGGGCCGCTACAATGAGCAGTTCTTC.

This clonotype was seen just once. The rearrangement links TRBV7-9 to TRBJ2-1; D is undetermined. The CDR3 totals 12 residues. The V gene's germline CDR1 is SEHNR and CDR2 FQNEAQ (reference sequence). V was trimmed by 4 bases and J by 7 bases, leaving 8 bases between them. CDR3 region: CASSSSMNEQFF. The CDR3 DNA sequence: TGTGCCAGCAGCTCATCCATGAATGAGCAGTTCTTC.

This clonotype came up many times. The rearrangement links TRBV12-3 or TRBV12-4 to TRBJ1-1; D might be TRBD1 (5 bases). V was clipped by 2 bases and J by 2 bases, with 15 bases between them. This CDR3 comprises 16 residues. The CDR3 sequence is CASSLKGEGPNTEAFF. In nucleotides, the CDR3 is TGTGCCAGCAGTTTAAAGGGAGAGGGGCCAAACACTGAAGCTTTCTTT.

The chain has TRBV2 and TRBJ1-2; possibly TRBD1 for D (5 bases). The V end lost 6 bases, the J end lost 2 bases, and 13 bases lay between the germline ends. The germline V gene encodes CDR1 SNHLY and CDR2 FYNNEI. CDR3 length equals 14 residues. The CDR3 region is CASRGAGTNYGYTF. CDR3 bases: TGTGCCAGCAGGGGCGCCGGGACGAACTATGGCTACACCTTC.

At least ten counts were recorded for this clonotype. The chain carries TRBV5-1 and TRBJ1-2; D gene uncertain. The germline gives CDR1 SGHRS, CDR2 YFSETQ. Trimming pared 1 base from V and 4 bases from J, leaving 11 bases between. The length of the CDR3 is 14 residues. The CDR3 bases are TGCGCCAGCAGCTTGAGTGGGGTACTCTATGGCTACACCTTC. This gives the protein CASSLSGVLYGYTF.

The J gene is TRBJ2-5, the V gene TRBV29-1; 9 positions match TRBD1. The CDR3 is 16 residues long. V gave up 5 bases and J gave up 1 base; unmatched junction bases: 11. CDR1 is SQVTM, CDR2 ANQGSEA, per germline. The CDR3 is CSVRTGTGWLQETQYF. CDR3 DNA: TGCAGCGTTAGGACCGGGACAGGGTGGCTCCAAGAGACCCAGTACTTC.

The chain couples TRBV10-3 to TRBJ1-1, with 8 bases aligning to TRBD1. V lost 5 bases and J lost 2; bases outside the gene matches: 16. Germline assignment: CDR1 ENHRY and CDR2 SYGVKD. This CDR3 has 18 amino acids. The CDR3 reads CAISRMTGVGSGNTEAFF. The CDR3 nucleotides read TGTGCCATCAGTAGAATGACAGGGGTTGGCTCTGGAAACACTGAAGCTTTCTTT.

The CDR3 is CASSLNGEQYF. CDR3 coding DNA: TGTGCCAGCAGTTTGAACGGCGAGCAGTACTTC. The V call is TRBV7-2, the J call TRBJ2-5; no clear D gene. Near its end, the DNA agrees better with TRBJ2-7, so the J call may be wrong. The germline V gene encodes CDR1 SGHTA and CDR2 FQGNSA. This CDR3 spans 11 amino acids.

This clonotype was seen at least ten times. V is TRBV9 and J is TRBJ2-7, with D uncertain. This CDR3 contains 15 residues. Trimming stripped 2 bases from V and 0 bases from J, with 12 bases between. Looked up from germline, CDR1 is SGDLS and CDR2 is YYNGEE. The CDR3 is CASSVGTASSYEQYF. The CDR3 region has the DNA TGTGCCAGCAGCGTGGGAACCGCCAGCTCCTACGAGCAGTACTTC.

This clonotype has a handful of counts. Written as DNA, the CDR3 is TGTGCCAGCAGCTACCAACAAACAGGCGGGTGGATGAACACTGAAGCTTTCTTT. This gives the protein CASSYQQTGGWMNTEAFF. The chain carries TRBV7-9 and TRBJ1-1; possibly TRBD1 for D (5 bases). Germline V CDR1 and CDR2: SEHNR, FQNEAQ (reference sequence). V was cut by 4 bases and J by 0 bases, with 21 bases left in between. The CDR3 is 18 amino acids.

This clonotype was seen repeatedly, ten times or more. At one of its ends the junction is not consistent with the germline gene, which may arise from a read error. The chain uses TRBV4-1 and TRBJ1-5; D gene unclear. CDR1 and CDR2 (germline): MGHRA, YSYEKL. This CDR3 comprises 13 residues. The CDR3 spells CANSQFGFQPQHF. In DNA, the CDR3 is TGCGCCAACAGCCAATTTGGGTTTCAGCCCCAGCATTTT.

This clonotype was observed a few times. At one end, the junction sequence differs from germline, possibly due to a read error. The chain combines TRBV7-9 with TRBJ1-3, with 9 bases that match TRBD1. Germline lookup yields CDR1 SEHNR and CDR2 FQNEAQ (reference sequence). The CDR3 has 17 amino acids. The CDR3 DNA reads TGCGCCAGCAGCCTATCGGGACAGGGAACCTCTGGAAACACCATATATTTT. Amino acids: CASSLSGQGTSGNTIYF. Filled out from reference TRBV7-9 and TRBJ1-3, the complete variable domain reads DTGVSQNPRHKITKRGQNVTFRCDPISEHNRLYWYRQTLGQGPEFLTYFQNEAQLEKSRLLSDRFSAERPKGSFSTLEIQRTEQGDSAMYLCASSLSGQGTSGNTIYFGEGSWLTVV.

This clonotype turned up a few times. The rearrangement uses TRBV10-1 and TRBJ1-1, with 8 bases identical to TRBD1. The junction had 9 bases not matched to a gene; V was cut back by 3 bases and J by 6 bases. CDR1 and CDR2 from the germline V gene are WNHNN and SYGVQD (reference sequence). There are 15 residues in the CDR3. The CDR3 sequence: CASSDAGTGYSEAFF. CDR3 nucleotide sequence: TGCGCCAGCAGTGACGCCGGGACAGGTTACTCTGAAGCTTTCTTT.

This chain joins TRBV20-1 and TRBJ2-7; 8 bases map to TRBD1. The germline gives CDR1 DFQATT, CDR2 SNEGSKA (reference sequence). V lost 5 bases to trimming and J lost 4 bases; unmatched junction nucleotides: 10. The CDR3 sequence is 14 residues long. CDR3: CSARSDRGIYEQYF. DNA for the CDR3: TGCAGTGCTCGATCCGACAGGGGAATTTACGAGCAGTACTTC.

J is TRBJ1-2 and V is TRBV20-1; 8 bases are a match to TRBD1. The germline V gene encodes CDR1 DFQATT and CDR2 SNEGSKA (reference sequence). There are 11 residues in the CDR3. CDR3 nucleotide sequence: TGCGGACAGGGACAAGGGGGAGGCTACACCTTC. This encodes CGQGQGGGYTF.

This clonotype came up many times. CDR3 coding DNA: TGCAGCGTTGAAGCGTATAAAGAGACCCAGTACTTC. This encodes CSVEAYKETQYF. The gene calls are TRBV29-1 and TRBJ2-5; D uncertain. V shed 1 base and J shed 3 bases, with 6 bases lying between them. Germline CDR1 reads SQVTM; CDR2 reads ANQGSEA. The CDR3 sequence is 12 residues long.

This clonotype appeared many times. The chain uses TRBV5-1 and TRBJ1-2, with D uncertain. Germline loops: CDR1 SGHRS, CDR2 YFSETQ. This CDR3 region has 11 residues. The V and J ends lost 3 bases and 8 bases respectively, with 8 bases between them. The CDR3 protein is CASSSDGGYTF. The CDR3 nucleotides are TGCGCCAGCAGCTCGGATGGGGGCTACACCTTC.

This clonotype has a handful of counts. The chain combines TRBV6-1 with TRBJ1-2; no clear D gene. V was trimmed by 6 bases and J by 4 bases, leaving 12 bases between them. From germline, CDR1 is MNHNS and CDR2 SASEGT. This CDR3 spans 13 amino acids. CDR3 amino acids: CASRMDAGYGYTF. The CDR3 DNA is TGTGCCAGCAGGATGGACGCGGGCTATGGCTACACCTTC.

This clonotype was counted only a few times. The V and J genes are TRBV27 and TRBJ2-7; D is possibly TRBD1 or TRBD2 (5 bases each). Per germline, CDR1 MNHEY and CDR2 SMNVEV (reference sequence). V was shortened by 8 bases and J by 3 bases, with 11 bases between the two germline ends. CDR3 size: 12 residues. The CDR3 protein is CASWDQYYEQYF. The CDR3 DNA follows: TGTGCCAGCTGGGACCAATACTACGAGCAGTACTTC.

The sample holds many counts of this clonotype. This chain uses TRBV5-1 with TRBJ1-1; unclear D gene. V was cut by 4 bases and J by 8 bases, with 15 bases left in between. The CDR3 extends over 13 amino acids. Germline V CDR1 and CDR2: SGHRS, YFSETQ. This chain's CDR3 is CASSAKQNQEAFF. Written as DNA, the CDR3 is TGCGCCAGCAGCGCAAAACAGAACCAGGAAGCTTTCTTT.

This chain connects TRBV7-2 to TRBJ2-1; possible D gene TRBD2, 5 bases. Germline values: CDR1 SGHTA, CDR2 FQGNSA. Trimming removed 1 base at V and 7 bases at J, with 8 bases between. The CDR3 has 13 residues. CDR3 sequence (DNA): TGTGCCAGCAGCTTAGAACCGGGGAATGAGCAGTTCTTC. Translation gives CASSLEPGNEQFF.

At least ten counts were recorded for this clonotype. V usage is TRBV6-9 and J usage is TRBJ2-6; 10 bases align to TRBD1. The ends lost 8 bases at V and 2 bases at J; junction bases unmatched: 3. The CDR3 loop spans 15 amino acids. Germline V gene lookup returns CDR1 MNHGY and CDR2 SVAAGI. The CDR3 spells CASPGQGTGANVLTF. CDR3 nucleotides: TGTGCCAGCCCGGGACAGGGGACTGGGGCCAACGTCCTGACTTTC.

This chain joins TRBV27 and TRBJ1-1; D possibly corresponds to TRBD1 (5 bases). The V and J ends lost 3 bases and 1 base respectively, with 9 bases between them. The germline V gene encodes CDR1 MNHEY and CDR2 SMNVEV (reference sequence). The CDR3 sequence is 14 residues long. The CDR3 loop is CASSFGHQNTEAFF. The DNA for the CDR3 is TGTGCCAGCAGTTTTGGACACCAGAACACTGAAGCTTTCTTT.

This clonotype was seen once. The CDR3 region is CASSFRDREINEKLFF. The CDR3 DNA is TGTGCCAGCAGCTTCCGGGACAGGGAGATTAATGAAAAACTGTTTTTT. This chain links TRBV7-9 with TRBJ1-4; TRBD1 aligns across 9 bases. The CDR3 covers 16 residues. Unmatched junction bases numbered 6, after V lost 3 bases and J lost 4 bases. Germline-derived CDR1 and CDR2 are SEHNR and FQNEAQ (reference sequence). The full variable domain, rest sourced from reference TRBV7-9 and TRBJ1-4, is DTGVSQNPRHKITKRGQNVTFRCDPISEHNRLYWYRQTLGQGPEFLTYFQNEAQLEKSRLLSDRFSAERPKGSFSTLEIQRTEQGDSAMYLCASSFRDREINEKLFFGSGTQLSVL.

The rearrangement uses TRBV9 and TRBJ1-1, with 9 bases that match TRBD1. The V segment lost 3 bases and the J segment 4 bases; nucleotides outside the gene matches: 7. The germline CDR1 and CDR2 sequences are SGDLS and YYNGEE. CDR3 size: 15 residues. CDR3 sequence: CASSATDRGGTEAFF. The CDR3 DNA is TGTGCCAGCAGCGCCACGGACAGGGGTGGCACTGAAGCTTTCTTT.

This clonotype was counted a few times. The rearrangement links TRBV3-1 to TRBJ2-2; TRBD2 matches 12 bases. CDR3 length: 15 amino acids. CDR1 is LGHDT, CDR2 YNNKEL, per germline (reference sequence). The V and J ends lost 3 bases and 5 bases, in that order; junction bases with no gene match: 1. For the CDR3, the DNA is TGTGCCAGCAGCCATGGGACTAGCGGGACCGGGGAGCTGTTTTTT. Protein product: CASSHGTSGTGELFF.